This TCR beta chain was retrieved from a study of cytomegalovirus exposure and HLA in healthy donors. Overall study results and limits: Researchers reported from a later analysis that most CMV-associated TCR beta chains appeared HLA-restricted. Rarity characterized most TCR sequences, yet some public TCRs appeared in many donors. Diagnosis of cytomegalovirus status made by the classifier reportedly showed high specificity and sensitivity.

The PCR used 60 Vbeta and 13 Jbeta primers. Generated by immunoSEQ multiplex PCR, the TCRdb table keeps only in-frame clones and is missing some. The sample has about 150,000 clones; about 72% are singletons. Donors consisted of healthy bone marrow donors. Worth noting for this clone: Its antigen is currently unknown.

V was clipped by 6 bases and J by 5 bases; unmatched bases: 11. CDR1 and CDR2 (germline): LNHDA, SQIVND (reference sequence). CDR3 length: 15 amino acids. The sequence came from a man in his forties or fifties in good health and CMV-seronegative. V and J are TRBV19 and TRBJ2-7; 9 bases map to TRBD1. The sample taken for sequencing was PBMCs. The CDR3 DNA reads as TGTGCCAGTAGGAGTAACAGGGGGCGCATCGACGAGCAGTACTTC. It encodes CASRSNRGRIDEQYF.